These T cell receptor beta chains were read from a single sample in a study of beta chain features in type 1 diabetes. Sequencing used immunoSEQ multiplex PCR; TCRdb keeps in-frame clones, though not all of them. Altogether 350,000 to 450,000 clones are present, about 15% being singletons, with the ten largest covering about 0.04%. Sequences were obtained from naive CD4+ T cells from blood. The receptors shown here come from a young man in good health. Both conserved end residues are part of each CDR3. The D gene is left open where the match is weak. Only part of the rows carry a size: once, few, many, or a class if the clone is expanded.

j_gene: TRBJ1-2
v_gene: TRBV4-3
abundance: few
d_gene: .
CDR3nt: TGCGCCAGCAGCCAAGAGTTTTCTAGGGAAGGCTATGGCTACACCTTC
CDR3aa: CASSQEFSREGYGYTF

j_gene: TRBJ2-2
v_gene: TRBV4-3
abundance: .
d_gene: .
CDR3nt: TGCGCCAGCAGCCAAGAGGGGACTCACAACACCGGGGAGCTGTTTTTT
CDR3aa: CASSQEGTHNTGELFF

j_gene: TRBJ2-3
v_gene: TRBV5-1
abundance: .
d_gene: .
CDR3nt: TGCGCCAGCAGCTTGGCGGATACCGCAGATACGCAGTATTTT
CDR3aa: CASSLADTADTQYF

j_gene: TRBJ1-5
v_gene: TRBV7-2
abundance: .
d_gene: .
CDR3nt: TGTGCCAGCAGCTTAGGAGTTGGAGTTAGCAATCAGCCCCAGCATTTT
CDR3aa: CASSLGVGVSNQPQHF

j_gene: TRBJ2-4
v_gene: TRBV5-1
abundance: .
d_gene: .
CDR3nt: TGCGCCAGCAGCTTAGACAGGACCGGGAAAGCCAAAAACATTCAGTACTTC
CDR3aa: CASSLDRTGKAKNIQYF

j_gene: TRBJ2-3
v_gene: TRBV7-7
abundance: .
d_gene: .
CDR3nt: TGTGCTAGCAGCTTATCAACACAACTCACAGATACGCAGTATTTT
CDR3aa: CASSLSTQLTDTQYF

j_gene: TRBJ2-5
v_gene: TRBV7-3
abundance: few
d_gene: .
CDR3nt: TGTGCCAGCAGCAACCGACAGGGAGGGACCCAGTACTTC
CDR3aa: CASSNRQGGTQYF

j_gene: TRBJ2-2
v_gene: TRBV9
abundance: few
d_gene: .
CDR3nt: TGTGCCAGCAGCGTAGAGGTGACGGCGAACACCGGGGAGCTGTTTTTT
CDR3aa: CASSVEVTANTGELFF

j_gene: TRBJ2-1
v_gene: TRBV11-2
abundance: .
d_gene: TRBD1
CDR3nt: TGTGCCAGCAGCGCACAGGGGGTAGCGTCCTACAATGAGCAGTTCTTC
CDR3aa: CASSAQGVASYNEQFF

j_gene: TRBJ2-5
v_gene: TRBV9
abundance: .
d_gene: TRBD1
CDR3nt: TGTGCCAGCAGCGTTGAATTGACAGGGGGAGGAGAGACCCAGTACTTC
CDR3aa: CASSVELTGGGETQYF

j_gene: TRBJ2-3
v_gene: TRBV29-1
abundance: few
d_gene: .
CDR3nt: TGCAGCGTTGAACCAGACAGACCTTTTGATACGCAGTATTTT
CDR3aa: CSVEPDRPFDTQYF

j_gene: TRBJ1-1
v_gene: TRBV2
abundance: few
d_gene: .
CDR3nt: TGTGCCAGCAGTTGGGGGGACCACACTGAAGCTTTCTTT
CDR3aa: CASSWGDHTEAFF

j_gene: TRBJ1-5
v_gene: TRBV30
abundance: few
d_gene: .
CDR3nt: TGTGCCTGGAGTGTACAGGGAAAGGGGCCCCAGCATTTT
CDR3aa: CAWSVQGKGPQHF

j_gene: TRBJ2-3
v_gene: TRBV7-9
abundance: .
d_gene: TRBD2
CDR3nt: TGTGCCAGCAGCTTAAGGCGTCCGCGGGGGAGGGTAGATACGCAGTATTTT
CDR3aa: CASSLRRPRGRVDTQYF

j_gene: TRBJ1-2
v_gene: TRBV2
abundance: .
d_gene: TRBD1
CDR3nt: TGTGCCAGCAGTGATGACAGGGTATATGGCTACACCTTC
CDR3aa: CASSDDRVYGYTF

j_gene: TRBJ1-2
v_gene: TRBV29-1
abundance: few
d_gene: .
CDR3nt: TGCAGCGTTGAAGATATGGCATTTACTAACTATGGCTACACCTTC
CDR3aa: CSVEDMAFTNYGYTF

j_gene: TRBJ2-3
v_gene: TRBV6-5
abundance: few
d_gene: .
CDR3nt: TGTGCCAGCCGGTTGAAGGGTCCCCCCACAGATACGCAGTATTTT
CDR3aa: CASRLKGPPTDTQYF